The 25 T cell receptor beta chains in this list originate from one sample, sequenced in a study of blood T cells in healthy people across ages. With a J-beta primer mix and a sample-barcoded 5' primer, a second PCR ran about 7 to 11 cycles. Each CDR3 protein gets one entry after TCRdb re-called the 5' RACE reads with MiXCR. The repertoire includes about 800,000 distinct CDR3 sequences, roughly 46% of them detected once, and around 18% sits in the top ten. The specimen was blood. These TCRs come from an elderly man in good health.

The chain uses TRBV21-1 and TRBJ1-1; the D segment call TRBD1 is taken from the table without a DNA check. TRBV21-1 is a pseudogene. The CDR3 consists of 15 residues. The CDR3 DNA is TGTGCCAGCAGCCCCCGCGCCATACCGAACACTGAAGCTTTCTTT. Protein sequence: CASSPRAIPNTEAFF.

V is TRBV12-3 or TRBV12-4 and J is TRBJ2-3; possible D gene TRBD2, 7 bases. The V end was cut by 6 bases, the J end by 4 bases, with 20 bases between. CDR3 length: 16 residues. DNA for the CDR3: TGTGCCAGCAGCCCTTTTGGGGGGGGGGCGTCAGATACGCAGTATTTT. As protein: CASSPFGGGASDTQYF.

Remarks on this clonotype: This may come from a read error, since a much larger clone is one base off. The rearrangement links TRBV5-1 to TRBJ2-5; 8 positions match TRBD2. The germline V gene has CDR1 SGHRS and CDR2 YFSETQ. After removal of 0 bases from V and 11 bases from J, the junction contained 12 bases not matched to a gene. The CDR3 loop spans 15 amino acids. The CDR3 loop reads CASSLAPGGVNEQYF. The CDR3 DNA sequence: TGCGCCAGCAGCTTGGCCCCGGGAGGGGTCAATGAGCAGTACTTC.

The chain uses TRBV20-1 and TRBJ2-7; 9 bases agree with TRBD2. V shed 5 bases and J 0 bases; nucleotides not matched to a gene: 8. Germline CDR1 and CDR2: DFQATT and SNEGSKA (reference sequence). This CDR3 comprises 15 residues. The CDR3 reads CSAGGSGRPSYEQYF. Written as DNA, the CDR3 is TGCAGTGCTGGAGGAAGCGGGAGGCCCTCCTACGAGCAGTACTTC.

The gene calls are TRBV12-3 or TRBV12-4 and TRBJ2-5, with 7 nucleotides matching TRBD1. V trimming: 7 bases; J trimming: 4 bases; junction bases outside the gene matches: 9. The CDR3 has 14 amino acids. CDR3 residues: CASTLETGVETQYF. CDR3 sequence (DNA): TGTGCCAGCACCCTTGAAACAGGGGTAGAGACCCAGTACTTC.

This clonotype was found a few times. The chain has TRBV9 and TRBJ2-5, with TRBD2 identical over 7 bases. This CDR3 has 16 residues. V gave up 0 bases and J gave up 2 bases; unmatched junction bases: 7. Germline V gene lookup returns CDR1 SGDLS and CDR2 YYNGEE. CDR3 region: CASSVAAGVWQETQYF. In DNA form, the CDR3 reads TGTGCCAGCAGCGTAGCGGCGGGAGTATGGCAAGAGACCCAGTACTTC.

This clonotype was detected only a few times. The chain carries TRBV28 and TRBJ2-5; 9 nucleotides line up with TRBD2. Germline values: CDR1 MDHEN, CDR2 SYDVKM. There are 19 residues in the CDR3. The ends lost 3 bases at V and 2 bases at J; junction bases unmatched: 16. CDR3 coding DNA: TGTGCCAGCAGTTTTCAAGGGTATAGCGGGAGATTGGAGCAAGAGACCCAGTACTTC. It is translated as CASSFQGYSGRLEQETQYF.

This clonotype has at least ten counts. This rearrangement joins TRBV7-2 to TRBJ2-7; unclear D gene. The germline V gene has CDR1 SGHTA and CDR2 FQGNSA. The CDR3 has 16 amino acids. The V end was cut by 1 base, the J end by 2 bases, with 15 bases between. CDR3 sequence (DNA): TGTGCCAGCAGCTTAGAGGGTACGCCAGGCCCCTACGAGCAGTACTTC. Its translation is CASSLEGTPGPYEQYF. Looking up the rest from reference TRBV7-2 and TRBJ2-7 gives the full variable domain: GAGVSQSPSNKVTEKGKDVELRCDPISGHTALYWYRQSLGQGLEFLIYFQGNSAPDKSGLPSDRFSAERTGGSVSTLTIQRTQQEDSAVYLCASSLEGTPGPYEQYFGPGTRLTVT.

This chain joins TRBV4-2 and TRBJ2-3; perhaps D is TRBD1 or TRBD2 (5 bases each). CDR1 LGHNA and CDR2 YNFKEQ come from the germline V gene. V gave up 0 bases and J gave up 6 bases, with 16 bases separating them. The CDR3 has 16 amino acids. The CDR3 DNA reads as TGTGCCAGCAGCCAAGAGGTGGGCCCAGAGGGGGATACGCAGTATTTT. Amino acid sequence: CASSQEVGPEGDTQYF.

The V and J genes are TRBV6-5 and TRBJ2-5, with D perhaps TRBD2 (5 bases). Trimming removed 1 base from V and 3 bases from J, with 12 bases in between. CDR3 length: 15 residues. CDR1 MNHEY and CDR2 SVGAGI come from the germline V gene. This CDR3 reads CASSYLGFGKETQYF. CDR3 nucleotides: TGTGCCAGCAGTTACTTGGGTTTCGGGAAAGAGACCCAGTACTTC.

V gene TRBV10-3 combines with J gene TRBJ2-1; 10 bases fit TRBD2. The V and J ends lost 7 bases and 5 bases, in that order; junction bases with no gene match: 8. The CDR3 extends over 15 amino acids. Germline CDR1 and CDR2: ENHRY and SYGVKD. CDR3 sequence: CAIKTGTSEDNEQFF. In nucleotides, the CDR3 is TGTGCCATCAAAACCGGGACTAGCGAGGACAATGAGCAGTTCTTC.

This clonotype was observed a handful of times. The CDR3 coding sequence is TGTGCCAGCATCGACAGCGGGGGAGGCACAGATACGCAGTATTTT. Amino acids: CASIDSGGGTDTQYF. The chain links TRBV6-2 or TRBV6-3 to TRBJ2-3, with 8 nucleotides matching TRBD2. Germline V gene sequence: CDR1 MNHEY, CDR2 SVGEGT. The CDR3 sequence is 15 residues long. V shed 7 bases and J 1 base; nucleotides not matched to a gene: 7.

Note on this clonotype: Being one base from a much bigger clone, this may be a read error. The chain has TRBV4-3 and TRBJ1-1; perhaps TRBD1 as D (5 bases). This CDR3 is 14 amino acids long. Trimming took off 0 bases at V and 11 bases at J, with 16 bases between the two ends. Per germline, CDR1 LGHNA and CDR2 YSLEER. CDR3 sequence: CASSQDLAGGGAFF. CDR3 coding DNA: TGCGCCAGCAGCCAAGATTTGGCGGGGGGAGGGGCTTTCTTT.

The chain is built from TRBV5-1 and TRBJ2-5; D not resolved. TRBJ2-7 explains the end of the DNA better; the J call may be wrong. The CDR3 spans 13 residues. Per germline, CDR1 SGHRS and CDR2 YFSETQ. CDR3 DNA: TGCGCCAGCAGCTTGGTGGGGTCTATCGAGCAGTACTTC. Translated: CASSLVGSIEQYF.

With regard to this clonotype: At one boundary the junction diverges from the germline segment, which might be a read error. This rearrangement joins TRBV4-3 to TRBJ2-1, with D perhaps TRBD1 (5 bases). The CDR3 totals 13 residues. CDR1 LGHNA and CDR2 YSLEER come from the germline V gene. CDR3 protein: CASRQGRVNEQFF. The DNA of the CDR3 is TGCGCCAGCAGACAAGGCAGGGTCAATGAGCAGTTCTTC.

Remarks on this clonotype: The junction departs from germline at one end; a sequencing error may be responsible. The chain employs TRBV4-2 and TRBJ2-5; D call uncertain. The CDR3 loop spans 12 amino acids. CDR1 is LGHNA and CDR2 is YNFKEQ in the germline V gene. The CDR3: CASSRTKEAQYF. CDR3 nucleotides: TGTGCCAGCAGCCGGACGAAAGAGGCCCAGTACTTC.

The chain uses TRBV20-1 and TRBJ2-3; D is perhaps TRBD1 or TRBD2 (7 bases each). The CDR3 sequence is 12 residues long. CDR1 and CDR2 from the germline V gene are DFQATT and SNEGSKA (reference sequence). With 3 bases removed from V and 8 bases from J, the gap between germline ends came to 12 bases. The CDR3 DNA follows: TGCAGTGCTAGGACAGGGAGGGGTACGCAGTATTTT. Translating it yields CSARTGRGTQYF.

The chain has TRBV4-2 and TRBJ2-1, with 8 bases aligning to TRBD2. Germline V gives CDR1 LGHNA, CDR2 YNFKEQ. Trimming took 0 bases from V and 7 from J; bases not matched to a gene: 8. CDR3 length equals 16 residues. For the CDR3, the DNA is TGTGCCAGCAGCCAAGATCAAGCGGGAGTGGGGAATGAGCAGTTCTTC. Translated, it gives CASSQDQAGVGNEQFF.

The J gene is TRBJ2-1, the V gene TRBV12-3 or TRBV12-4; D not resolved. V was clipped by 0 bases and J by 5 bases, with 8 bases between them. The CDR3 loop spans 14 amino acids. The CDR3 reads CASSLAVLDNEQFF. The CDR3 DNA reads TGTGCCAGCAGTTTAGCGGTGCTCGACAATGAGCAGTTCTTC.

There are many counts of this clonotype. The chain employs TRBV5-1 and TRBJ2-1; 12 bases line up with TRBD2. The CDR3 sequence is 15 residues long. Germline assignment: CDR1 SGHRS and CDR2 YFSETQ. V lost 4 bases to trimming and J lost 6 bases; unmatched junction nucleotides: 5. The CDR3 nucleotides are TGCGCCAGCAGCCGGACTAGCGGGGTACGCAATGAGCAGTTCTTC. Protein: CASSRTSGVRNEQFF.

J is TRBJ2-6 and V is TRBV30, with TRBD1 matching 11 bases. V was clipped by 5 bases and J by 3 bases; unmatched bases: 3. The germline V gene encodes CDR1 GTSNPN and CDR2 SVGIG (reference sequence). The CDR3 covers 15 residues. The DNA of the CDR3 is TGTGCCTGGGGACAGGGGGCATTTGGGGCCAACGTCCTGACTTTC. Residues: CAWGQGAFGANVLTF.

A few counts support this clonotype. This chain joins TRBV12-3 or TRBV12-4 and TRBJ2-5, with 12 bases that match TRBD1. CDR3 size: 16 residues. The junction had 6 bases not matched to a gene; V was cut back by 3 bases and J by 4 bases. This CDR3 reads CASSFLGTGGGETQYF. The CDR3 DNA is TGTGCCAGCAGTTTTTTAGGGACAGGGGGCGGAGAGACCCAGTACTTC.

This clonotype showed up just a few times. The rearrangement links TRBV20-1 to TRBJ2-7; D is unclear. Germline V CDR1 and CDR2: DFQATT, SNEGSKA (reference sequence). The length of the CDR3 is 12 residues. V was shortened by 6 bases and J by 6 bases, with 15 bases between the two germline ends. CDR3 protein: CSATRTRSEQYF. The DNA of the CDR3 is TGCAGTGCGACCCGGACCCGCAGCGAGCAGTACTTC.

About this clonotype: With a much larger clone just one base away, this may be a read error. The chain has TRBV29-1 and TRBJ1-1; D is uncertain. Trimming pared 3 bases from V and 4 bases from J, leaving 12 bases between. This CDR3 spans 13 amino acids. Germline V gives CDR1 SQVTM, CDR2 ANQGSEA. The CDR3 bases are TGCAGCGTTGAGGCAGGCGGAGGCACTGAAGCTTTCTTT. Amino acids: CSVEAGGGTEAFF. The complete variable domain, with remaining parts taken from reference TRBV29-1 and TRBJ1-1, reads SAVISQKPSRDICQRGTSLTIQCQVDSQVTMMFWYRQQPGQSLTLIATANQGSEATYESGFVIDKFPISRPNLTFSTLTVSNMSPEDSSIYLCSVEAGGGTEAFFGQGTRLTVV.

The J gene is TRBJ2-5, the V gene TRBV5-6; possible D gene TRBD1, 6 bases. Germline values: CDR1 SGHDT, CDR2 YYEEEE. Trimming cost V 0 bases and J 2 bases, with 20 bases left between them. This CDR3 comprises 18 residues. The CDR3 is CASSLGLGDGQPQETQYF. The CDR3 nucleotides read TGTGCCAGCAGCTTGGGACTGGGTGACGGACAGCCTCAAGAGACCCAGTACTTC.